This is a list of T cell receptor beta chains from one sample in a study of control samples from healthy donors and cancer patients. Sequenced by immunoSEQ multiplex PCR; TCRdb stores in-frame clones only, minus some. The table shows fewer than 200,000 clones, with 88% occurring only once. The sequenced sample was blood. The source of these receptors is a woman aged 25 to 39 in good health. CDR3s include the opening cysteine and the closing phenylalanine or tryptophan. D genes are given only for firm matches. Size tells how often a clone was seen (once, few, many) or the class of an expanded clone, and some rows leave it out.

clone_size: .; d_call: TRBD1; j_call: TRBJ2-5; v_call: TRBV4-2; cdr3_nt: TGTGCCAGCAGCCAAGGGGACAGGGGGAGTCAAGAGACCCAGTACTTC; cdr3_aa: CASSQGDRGSQETQYF
clone_size: .; d_call: .; j_call: TRBJ1-1; v_call: TRBV29-1; cdr3_nt: TGCAGCGTCCAAGACACTGAAGCTTTCTTT; cdr3_aa: CSVQDTEAFF
clone_size: few; d_call: TRBD1; j_call: TRBJ1-2; v_call: TRBV3-1/TRBV3-2; cdr3_nt: TGTGCCAGCAGCCAAGAGGGGACAGGAGCTTCGGGTGGCTACACCTTC; cdr3_aa: CASSQEGTGASGGYTF
clone_size: once; d_call: .; j_call: TRBJ1-2; v_call: TRBV27; cdr3_nt: TGTGCCAGCAGTTCCAGGAACTATGGCTACACCTTC; cdr3_aa: CASSSRNYGYTF
clone_size: .; d_call: .; j_call: TRBJ1-5; v_call: TRBV21-1; cdr3_nt: TGTGCCAGCGAACCGAACAATCAGCCCCAGCATTTT; cdr3_aa: CASEPNNQPQHF
clone_size: .; d_call: .; j_call: TRBJ1-1; v_call: TRBV11-2; cdr3_nt: TGTGCCAGCAGTTTAGGGGTCACTGAAGCTTTCTTT; cdr3_aa: CASSLGVTEAFF
clone_size: .; d_call: TRBD2; j_call: TRBJ2-7; v_call: TRBV29-1; cdr3_nt: TGCAGCATTCGGACTAGCGTTTACGAGCAGTACTTC; cdr3_aa: CSIRTSVYEQYF
clone_size: .; d_call: .; j_call: TRBJ2-1; v_call: TRBV5-4; cdr3_nt: TGTGCCAGCAGTCCGAGGACCGGTAGCTCCTACAATGAGCAGTTCTTC; cdr3_aa: CASSPRTGSSYNEQFF
clone_size: .; d_call: .; j_call: TRBJ2-6; v_call: TRBV2; cdr3_nt: TGTGCCAGCAGTGAAAGGGGCCTTGCCTGGGGGGCCAACGTCCTGACTTTC; cdr3_aa: CASSERGLAWGANVLTF
clone_size: .; d_call: .; j_call: TRBJ1-1; v_call: TRBV5-5; cdr3_nt: TGTGCCAGCAGCCCTCCGGTGGGAGCGTACACTGAAGCTTTCTTT; cdr3_aa: CASSPPVGAYTEAFF
clone_size: once; d_call: .; j_call: TRBJ1-4; v_call: TRBV7-9; cdr3_nt: TGTGCCAGCAGCTTAGCGTATCCAGGCCAAATTGGGGAAAAACTGTTTTTT; cdr3_aa: CASSLAYPGQIGEKLFF
clone_size: .; d_call: TRBD2; j_call: TRBJ2-5; v_call: TRBV5-6; cdr3_nt: TGTGCCAGCAGCCCCCTCCTAGCGGGAGGGCCTAGATGGGAGACCCAGTACTTC; cdr3_aa: CASSPLLAGGPRWETQYF
clone_size: .; d_call: .; j_call: TRBJ1-2; v_call: TRBV6-2/TRBV6-3; cdr3_nt: TGTGCCAGCAGTTACTCGGACAGTGGCTATGGCTACACCTTC; cdr3_aa: CASSYSDSGYGYTF
clone_size: .; d_call: .; j_call: TRBJ2-3; v_call: TRBV5-1; cdr3_nt: TGCGCCAGCAGCTTCGGGACCGCAGATACGCAGTATTTT; cdr3_aa: CASSFGTADTQYF
clone_size: .; d_call: TRBD2; j_call: TRBJ2-2; v_call: TRBV20-1; cdr3_nt: TGCAGTGCTAGTCAGTCGTTAGTCCTTTGGGGGACTAGCGGGATATCGGAGACCGGGGAGCTGTTTTTT; cdr3_aa: CSASQSLVLWGTSGISETGELFF
clone_size: .; d_call: .; j_call: TRBJ1-1; v_call: TRBV18; cdr3_nt: TGTGCCAGCTCACCACGGGCGACAGAGAACACTGAAGCTTTCTTT; cdr3_aa: CASSPRATENTEAFF
clone_size: .; d_call: .; j_call: TRBJ2-5; v_call: TRBV3-1/TRBV3-2; cdr3_nt: TGTGCCAGCAGCCCCCCGGGACTGGAAGGGTCCCAGTACTTC; cdr3_aa: CASSPPGLEGSQYF
clone_size: .; d_call: TRBD2; j_call: TRBJ2-7; v_call: TRBV6-1; cdr3_nt: TGTGCCAGCAGTGAAAAACCCCTCCTAGCGGGAGATGACGAGCAGTACTTC; cdr3_aa: CASSEKPLLAGDDEQYF
clone_size: once; d_call: TRBD2; j_call: TRBJ2-1; v_call: TRBV10-3; cdr3_nt: TGTGCCATCGGGCTAGCGGGAGGGAATGAGCAGTTCTTC; cdr3_aa: CAIGLAGGNEQFF
clone_size: .; d_call: .; j_call: TRBJ2-7; v_call: TRBV27; cdr3_nt: TGTGCCAGCAGGCCGGAGATTTCCTACGAGCAGTACTTC; cdr3_aa: CASRPEISYEQYF
clone_size: .; d_call: .; j_call: TRBJ1-1; v_call: TRBV6-5; cdr3_nt: TGTGCCAGCAGTTCGGAGACTGAAGCTTTCTTT; cdr3_aa: CASSSETEAFF
clone_size: .; d_call: .; j_call: TRBJ1-1; v_call: TRBV9; cdr3_nt: TGTGCCAGCAGCGAAGGGGACACTGAAGCTTTCTTT; cdr3_aa: CASSEGDTEAFF
clone_size: once; d_call: TRBD2; j_call: TRBJ2-1; v_call: TRBV3-1/TRBV3-2; cdr3_nt: TGTGCCAGCAGCGCGGGACTAGCGAAAAATGAGCAGTTCTTC; cdr3_aa: CASSAGLAKNEQFF
clone_size: once; d_call: .; j_call: TRBJ2-7; v_call: TRBV6-5; cdr3_nt: TGTGCCAGCAGTACCGCGGGCTACGAGCAGTACTTC; cdr3_aa: CASSTAGYEQYF
clone_size: .; d_call: .; j_call: TRBJ1-1; v_call: TRBV18; cdr3_nt: TGTGCCAGCTCACCCTTTGCAGGGACCTTGAACACTGAAGCTTTCTTT; cdr3_aa: CASSPFAGTLNTEAFF
clone_size: .; d_call: TRBD1; j_call: TRBJ1-2; v_call: TRBV5-1; cdr3_nt: TGCGCCAGCAGCTGGCGGGACAGGGGGGACTATGGCTACACCTTC; cdr3_aa: CASSWRDRGDYGYTF
clone_size: .; d_call: TRBD1; j_call: TRBJ1-2; v_call: TRBV6-5; cdr3_nt: TGTGCCAGCAGTTACTCGGTTCGACAGGGGGATGGCTACACCTTC; cdr3_aa: CASSYSVRQGDGYTF
clone_size: .; d_call: .; j_call: TRBJ1-2; v_call: TRBV6-5; cdr3_nt: TGTGCCAGCAGTTACCCCAGGGTAGGTAGAGGCTACACCTTC; cdr3_aa: CASSYPRVGRGYTF
clone_size: .; d_call: TRBD2; j_call: TRBJ2-1; v_call: TRBV30; cdr3_nt: TGTGCCTGGAGTGAGGGGACTAGCGGGGGGAATCAGTTCTTC; cdr3_aa: CAWSEGTSGGNQFF
clone_size: .; d_call: .; j_call: TRBJ1-1; v_call: TRBV7-9; cdr3_nt: TGTGCCAGCAGCCCCGGAAGTCTCGGCCCTGAAGCTTTCTTT; cdr3_aa: CASSPGSLGPEAFF
clone_size: .; d_call: .; j_call: TRBJ1-1; v_call: TRBV7-9; cdr3_nt: TGTGCCAGTAGGAGCGGGGGGGACACTGAAGCTTTCTTT; cdr3_aa: CASRSGGDTEAFF
clone_size: once; d_call: .; j_call: TRBJ2-1; v_call: TRBV9; cdr3_nt: TGTGCCAGCAGCGTAGAGGTGAGCTCCTACAATGAGCAGTTCTTC; cdr3_aa: CASSVEVSSYNEQFF
clone_size: .; d_call: TRBD2; j_call: TRBJ2-3; v_call: TRBV6-5; cdr3_nt: TGTGCCAGCGAGCGGGGGGCCTTAGATACGCAGTATTTT; cdr3_aa: CASERGALDTQYF
clone_size: .; d_call: .; j_call: TRBJ2-1; v_call: TRBV11-2; cdr3_nt: TGTGCCAGCAGCTTAGGAAGGGTTTACAATGAGCAGTTCTTC; cdr3_aa: CASSLGRVYNEQFF
clone_size: once; d_call: TRBD2; j_call: TRBJ2-2; v_call: TRBV7-9; cdr3_nt: TGTGCCAGCAGCTTAGGGACTAGCGGGAGTGTCGGGGAGCTGTTTTTT; cdr3_aa: CASSLGTSGSVGELFF
clone_size: .; d_call: .; j_call: TRBJ1-4; v_call: TRBV28; cdr3_nt: TGTGCCGTAACAGGGAATGAAAAACTGTTTTTT; cdr3_aa: CAVTGNEKLFF
clone_size: .; d_call: TRBD2; j_call: TRBJ2-3; v_call: TRBV11-3; cdr3_nt: TGTGCCAGCAGCTTAGGAGCGGGGGAAAGCACAGATACGCAGTATTTT; cdr3_aa: CASSLGAGESTDTQYF